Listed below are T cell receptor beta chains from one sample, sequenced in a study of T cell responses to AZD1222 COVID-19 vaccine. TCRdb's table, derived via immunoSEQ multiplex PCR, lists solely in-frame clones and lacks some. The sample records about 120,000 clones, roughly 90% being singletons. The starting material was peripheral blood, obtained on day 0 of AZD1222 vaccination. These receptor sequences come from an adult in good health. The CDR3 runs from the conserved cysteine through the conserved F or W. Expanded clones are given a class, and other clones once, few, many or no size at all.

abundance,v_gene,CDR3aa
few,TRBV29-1,CSAQEGSNSGNTIYF
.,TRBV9,CASSVDPQALGANVLTF
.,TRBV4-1,CASSSGSGDNEQFF
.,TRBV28,CASSLWGAGTNTEAFF
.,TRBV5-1,CASSFLPPGQDYYGYTF
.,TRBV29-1,CSVGRMNTEAFF
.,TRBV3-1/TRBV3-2,CASSLSQGTEKLFF
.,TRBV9,CASSVGGGTTGAVYGYTF
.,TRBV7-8,CASSGNTEAFF
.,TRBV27,CASSRGPGAGNTIYF
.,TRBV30,CAWRANGTPGYTF
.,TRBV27,CASSQRPFRVTNEKLFF
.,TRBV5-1,CASRADRGNTGELFF
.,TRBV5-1,CASKVSTGGTEAFF
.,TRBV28,CASSLRDYGYTF
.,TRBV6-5,CASSRTGGTNYGYTF
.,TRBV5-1,CASSSDGVPEEKLFF
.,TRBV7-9,CASSLDTYSYEQYF
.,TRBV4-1,CASSPTGSGGGQPQHF
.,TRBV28,CASSLSEYGYTF
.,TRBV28,CASRPGGDQPQHF
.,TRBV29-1,CSSFGGVGTEAFF
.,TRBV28,CASSPRRREGNTGELFF
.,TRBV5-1,CASSLGLSGNTIYF